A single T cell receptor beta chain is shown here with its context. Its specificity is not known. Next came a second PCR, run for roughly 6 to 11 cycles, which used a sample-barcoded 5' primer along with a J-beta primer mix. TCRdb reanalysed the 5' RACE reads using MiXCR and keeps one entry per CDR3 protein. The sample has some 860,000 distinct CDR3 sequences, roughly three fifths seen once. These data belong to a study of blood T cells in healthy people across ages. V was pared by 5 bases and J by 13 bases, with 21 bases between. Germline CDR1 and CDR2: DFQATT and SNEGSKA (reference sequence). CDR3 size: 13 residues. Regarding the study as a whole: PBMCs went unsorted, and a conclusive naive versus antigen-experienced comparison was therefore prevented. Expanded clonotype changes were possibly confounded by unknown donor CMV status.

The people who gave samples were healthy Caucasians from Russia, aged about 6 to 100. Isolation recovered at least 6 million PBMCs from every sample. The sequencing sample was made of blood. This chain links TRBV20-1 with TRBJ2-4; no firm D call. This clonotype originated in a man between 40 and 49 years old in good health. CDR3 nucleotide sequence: TGCAGTGCTTCGATAAGGGCCTCGGCGGTGCAGTACTTC. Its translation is CSASIRASAVQYF.